The 6 T cell receptor beta chains presented below share a single source sample, sequenced in a study of blood T cell repertoires in COVID-19. Some clones are missing from TCRdb's copy, which holds only in-frame ones; the method was immunoSEQ multiplex PCR. The sample lists approximately 9,200 clones; about 86% were seen once. The source material was peripheral blood. These receptor sequences come from a man aged 55-75 years with acute or convalescent COVID-19.

The chain links TRBV29-1 to TRBJ1-1; a possible D gene is TRBD1 (5 bases). Germline V gene sequence: CDR1 SQVTM, CDR2 ANQGSEA. The ends were cut back, 6 bases at V and 4 bases at J, with 18 bases in the middle. This CDR3 has 14 residues. CDR3 bases: TGCAGCGTACCCCAGGCGTCGGGGGGCACTGAAGCTTTCTTT. This sequence encodes CSVPQASGGTEAFF.

This chain connects TRBV7-2 to TRBJ2-4; D is uncertain. The germline gives CDR1 SGHTA, CDR2 FQGNSA. The germline V and J ends were trimmed by 2 bases and 2 bases, with 7 bases remaining between them. This CDR3 region has 14 residues. CDR3 nucleotides: TGTGCCAGCAGCTTATCCAGGACCAAAAACATTCAGTACTTC. Protein sequence: CASSLSRTKNIQYF.

This sequence joins TRBV6-2 or TRBV6-3 and TRBJ1-2, with D uncertain. The length of the CDR3 is 12 residues. V shed 4 bases and J shed 4 bases, with 7 bases lying between them. Looked up from germline, CDR1 is MNHEY and CDR2 is SVGEGT. The CDR3 bases are TGTGCCAGCAGTTTGAGGATCTATGGCTACACCTTC. This encodes CASSLRIYGYTF.

This chain joins TRBV9 and TRBJ2-1; 7 positions agree with TRBD1. The V and J ends lost 0 bases and 7 bases, in that order; junction bases with no gene match: 7. CDR3 length: 15 amino acids. CDR1 and CDR2 from the germline V gene are SGDLS and YYNGEE. The CDR3 spells CASSVEGQPLNEQFF. CDR3 coding DNA: TGTGCCAGCAGCGTAGAGGGACAGCCTTTGAATGAGCAGTTCTTC.

The V call is TRBV5-8, the J call TRBJ2-5; TRBD2 is a possible D gene (5 bases). There are 16 residues in the CDR3. Per germline, CDR1 SGHTS and CDR2 YDEGEE. Trimming removed 4 bases from V and 2 bases from J, with 18 bases in between. The CDR3 sequence: CASSVNTRAKQETQYF. Written as DNA, the CDR3 is TGTGCCAGCAGCGTAAATACTAGGGCAAAACAAGAGACCCAGTACTTC.

This sequence joins TRBV30 and TRBJ1-2; 9 bases agree with TRBD1. V shed 5 bases and J 5 bases; nucleotides not matched to a gene: 3. Germline-derived CDR1 and CDR2 are GTSNPN and SVGIG (reference sequence). The CDR3 is 12 amino acids. CDR3 protein: CAWEQGAYGYTF. CDR3 DNA sequence: TGTGCCTGGGAACAGGGGGCTTATGGCTACACCTTC.